This entry concerns a single T cell receptor (beta chain). Its antigen remains unidentified. Lacking the conserved final phenylalanine or tryptophan, this CDR3 likely reflects a read error. The data were obtained in a study of post-analysis software for immune sequencing data. Study-wide results and limits: Significantly decreased normalized Chao1 diversity was recorded for multiple sclerosis patients relative to controls.

Prepared TCR beta cDNA libraries contained unique molecular identifiers. Each CDR3 protein is one row after TCRdb ran MiXCR on the PCR reads. The sample contains hundreds of thousands of distinct CDR3 sequences, approximately 60% of which appear only once. The source material was blood. The receptor's source is a girl aged 2 to 9 with multiple sclerosis.

The CDR3 nucleotides are TGTGCCAGCAGCTTAATGAGCGGGAGTAGGCATCATGAGCAGTTCTCC. It yields the protein CASSLMSGSRHHEQFS. V and J are TRBV7-2 and TRBJ2-1; TRBD2 aligns across 8 bases. The V gene's germline CDR1 is SGHTA and CDR2 FQGNSA. The trim removed 2 bases at V and 8 bases at J, leaving 11 bases unmatched. The CDR3 has 16 amino acids.